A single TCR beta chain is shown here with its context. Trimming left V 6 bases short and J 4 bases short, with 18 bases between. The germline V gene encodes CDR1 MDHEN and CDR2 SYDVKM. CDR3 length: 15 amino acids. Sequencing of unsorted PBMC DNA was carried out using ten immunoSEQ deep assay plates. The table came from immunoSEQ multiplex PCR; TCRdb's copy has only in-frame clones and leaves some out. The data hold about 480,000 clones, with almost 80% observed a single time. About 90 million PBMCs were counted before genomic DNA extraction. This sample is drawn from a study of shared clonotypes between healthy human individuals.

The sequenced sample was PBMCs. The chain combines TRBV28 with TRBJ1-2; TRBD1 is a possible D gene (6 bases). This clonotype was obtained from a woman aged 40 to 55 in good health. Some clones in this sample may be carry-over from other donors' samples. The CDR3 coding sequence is TGTGCCAGCAGCGCCGGTACGGGGGCGACCTATGGCTACACCTTC. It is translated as CASSAGTGATYGYTF.